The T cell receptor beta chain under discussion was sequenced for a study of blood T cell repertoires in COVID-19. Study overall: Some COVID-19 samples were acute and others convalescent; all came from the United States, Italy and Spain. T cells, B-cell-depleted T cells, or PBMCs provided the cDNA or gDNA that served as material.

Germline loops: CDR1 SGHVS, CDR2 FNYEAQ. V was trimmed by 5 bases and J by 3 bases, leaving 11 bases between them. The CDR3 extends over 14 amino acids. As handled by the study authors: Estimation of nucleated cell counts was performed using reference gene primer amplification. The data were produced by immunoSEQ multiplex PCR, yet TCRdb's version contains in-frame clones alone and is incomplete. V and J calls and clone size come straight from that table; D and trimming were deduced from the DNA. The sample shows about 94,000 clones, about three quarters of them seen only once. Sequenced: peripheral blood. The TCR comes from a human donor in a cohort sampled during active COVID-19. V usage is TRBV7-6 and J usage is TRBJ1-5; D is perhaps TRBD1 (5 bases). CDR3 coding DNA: TGTGCCAGCAGCGACCAGGGTTACAATCAGCCCCAGCATTTT. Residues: CASSDQGYNQPQHF.